This T cell receptor (beta chain) was observed in a study of control samples from healthy donors and cancer patients. Method: immunoSEQ multiplex PCR; TCRdb's copy keeps in-frame clones and lacks some. The top ten hold approximately 6.3% of the sample, which has under 450,000 clones, 75% to 95% seen once. V lost 1 base to trimming and J lost 1 base, with 8 bases between them. Germline lookup yields CDR1 KGHSH and CDR2 LQKENI. The length of the CDR3 is 15 residues. The sample consisted of PBMCs. This rearrangement joins TRBV18 to TRBJ1-3, with D unclear. This TCR was recovered from a man in his forties with head and neck cancer. Here the CDR3 reads CASSPQRESGNTIYF. The CDR3 nucleotides read TGTGCCAGCTCACCACAAAGAGAATCTGGAAACACCATATATTTT.